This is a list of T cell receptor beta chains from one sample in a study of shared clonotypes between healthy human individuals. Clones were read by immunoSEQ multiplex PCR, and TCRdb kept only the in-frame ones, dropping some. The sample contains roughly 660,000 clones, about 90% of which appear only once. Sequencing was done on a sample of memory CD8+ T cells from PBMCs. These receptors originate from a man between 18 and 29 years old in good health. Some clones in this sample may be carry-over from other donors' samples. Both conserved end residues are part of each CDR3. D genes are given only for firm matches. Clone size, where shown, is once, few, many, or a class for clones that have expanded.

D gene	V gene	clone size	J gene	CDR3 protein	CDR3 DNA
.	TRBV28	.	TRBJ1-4	CASSERTGAGNEKLFF	TGTGCCAGCAGTGAACGAACCGGGGCTGGCAATGAAAAACTGTTTTTT
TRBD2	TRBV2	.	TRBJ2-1	CARRLAGGRNEQFF	TGTGCCAGGCGCCTAGCGGGAGGGCGGAATGAGCAGTTCTTC
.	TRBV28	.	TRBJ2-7	CASTPLPRGYEQYF	TGTGCCAGCACTCCCCTACCCAGGGGCTACGAGCAGTACTTC
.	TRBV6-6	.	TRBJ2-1	CASDGDYNEQFF	TGTGCCAGCGACGGGGACTACAATGAGCAGTTCTTC
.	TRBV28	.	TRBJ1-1	CASSLPGDTEAFF	TGTGCCAGCAGTTTACCAGGGGACACTGAAGCTTTCTTT
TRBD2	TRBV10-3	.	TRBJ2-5	CAIMREGYRETQYF	TGTGCCATCATGCGGGAGGGTTACCGAGAGACCCAGTACTTC
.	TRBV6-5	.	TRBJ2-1	CASSYPGRYYNEQFF	TGTGCCAGCAGTTACCCGGGACGGTACTACAATGAGCAGTTCTTC
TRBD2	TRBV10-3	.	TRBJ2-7	CAISESRDWTGGRNYEQYF	TGTGCCATCAGTGAGTCCAGGGACTGGACGGGAGGGAGAAACTACGAGCAGTACTTC
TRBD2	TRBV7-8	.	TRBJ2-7	CASSSWTSGRINEQYF	TGTGCCAGCAGCTCCTGGACTAGCGGGAGGATCAACGAGCAGTACTTC
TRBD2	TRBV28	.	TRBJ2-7	CVSSSRAGGLPYEQYF	TGTGTCAGCAGCAGTAGGGCGGGAGGCCTTCCCTACGAGCAGTACTTC
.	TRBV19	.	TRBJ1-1	CASSMGARGSTEAFF	TGTGCCAGTAGTATGGGGGCTCGGGGGAGCACTGAAGCTTTCTTT
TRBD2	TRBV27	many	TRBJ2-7	CASTTRGAGGTTEQYF	TGTGCCAGCACCACACGTGGGGCGGGAGGGACAACCGAGCAGTACTTC
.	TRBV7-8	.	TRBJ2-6	CASSSSPGTGANVLTF	TGTGCCAGCAGCTCGTCCCCAGGGACTGGGGCCAACGTCCTGACTTTC
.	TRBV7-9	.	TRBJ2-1	CASSPDIADNEQFF	TGTGCCAGCAGCCCGGACATAGCCGACAATGAGCAGTTCTTC
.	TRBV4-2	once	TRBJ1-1	CASAQTGLNTEAFF	TGTGCCAGCGCACAGACGGGCTTGAACACTGAAGCTTTCTTT
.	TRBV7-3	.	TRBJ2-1	CASSFPRAGGSSYNEQFF	TGTGCCAGCAGCTTCCCCCGGGCCGGAGGAAGCTCCTACAATGAGCAGTTCTTC
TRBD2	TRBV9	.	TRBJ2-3	CASSVASLAGGRTDTQYF	TGTGCCAGCAGCGTAGCGTCTCTAGCGGGAGGTCGCACAGATACGCAGTATTTT
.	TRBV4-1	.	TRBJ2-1	CASSQDLRAASYNEQFF	TGCGCCAGCAGCCAAGATCTCAGGGCCGCATCCTACAATGAGCAGTTCTTC
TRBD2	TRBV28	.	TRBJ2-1	CASSTEREGPDEQFF	TGTGCCAGCAGTACCGAGCGGGAGGGCCCGGATGAGCAGTTCTTC
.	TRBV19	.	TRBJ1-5	CASRFAGGREQPQHF	TGTGCCAGTAGGTTTGCGGGCGGCAGAGAGCAGCCCCAGCATTTT
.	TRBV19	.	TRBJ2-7	CASSIDLETAFYEQYF	TGTGCCAGTAGTATAGATCTTGAGACAGCATTTTACGAGCAGTACTTC
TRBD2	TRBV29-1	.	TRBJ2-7	CSVEIWLAGETSSYEQYF	TGCAGCGTTGAAATTTGGCTAGCGGGAGAAACGAGCTCCTACGAGCAGTACTTC
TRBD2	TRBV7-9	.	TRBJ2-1	CASSLAGLALGNEQFF	TGTGCCAGCAGCCTAGCGGGGCTAGCCTTGGGGAATGAGCAGTTCTTC
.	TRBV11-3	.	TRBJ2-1	CASSLAPSSYNEQFF	TGTGCCAGCAGCTTAGCCCCGAGCTCCTACAATGAGCAGTTCTTC
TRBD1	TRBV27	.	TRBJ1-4	CASAPSRDRAYEKLFF	TGTGCCAGCGCCCCATCTCGGGACAGGGCATATGAAAAACTGTTTTTT
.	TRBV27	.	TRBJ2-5	CASSLSPIGETQYF	TGTGCCAGCAGTTTAAGCCCTATTGGAGAGACCCAGTACTTC
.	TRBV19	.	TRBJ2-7	CASSPDRGPELAGDEQYF	TGTGCCAGTAGTCCGGACAGGGGGCCTGAACTAGCGGGAGACGAGCAGTACTTC
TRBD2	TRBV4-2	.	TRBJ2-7	CASSQDRTSGNIYEQYF	TGTGCCAGCAGCCAAGACCGTACTAGCGGGAATATCTACGAGCAGTACTTC
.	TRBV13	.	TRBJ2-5	CASSLAAAAETQYF	TGTGCCAGCAGCTTAGCCGCCGCGGCCGAGACCCAGTACTTC
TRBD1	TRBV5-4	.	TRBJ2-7	CASSLRDSLEQYF	TGTGCCAGCAGCTTACGGGACAGTCTGGAGCAGTACTTC
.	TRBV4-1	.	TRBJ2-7	CASSQDPRLVRGYEQYF	TGCGCCAGCAGCCAAGATCCTAGACTAGTGAGGGGCTACGAGCAGTACTTC
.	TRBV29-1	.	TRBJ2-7	CSVVTLYEQYF	TGCAGCGTTGTGACCCTCTACGAGCAGTACTTC
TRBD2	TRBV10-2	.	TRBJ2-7	CASCGTSGSGYEQYF	TGCGCCAGCTGTGGGACTAGCGGGAGTGGGTACGAGCAGTACTTC
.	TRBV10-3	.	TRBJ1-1	CAITLGGEGTEAFF	TGTGCCATCACCCTCGGGGGGGAGGGCACTGAAGCTTTCTTT
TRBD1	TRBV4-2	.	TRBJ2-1	CASSPPPGGNEQFF	TGTGCCAGCAGCCCGCCCCCAGGGGGCAATGAGCAGTTCTTC
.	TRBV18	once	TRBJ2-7	CASSPEGSRPLYEQYF	TGTGCCAGCTCCCCCGAGGGCTCCCGCCCCCTCTACGAGCAGTACTTC
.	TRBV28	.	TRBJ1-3	CASSLTGQGGTIYF	TGTGCCAGCAGTCTTACGGGGCAGGGAGGCACCATATATTTT
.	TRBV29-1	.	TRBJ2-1	CSVEVVGWVQFF	TGCAGCGTTGAAGTAGTTGGCTGGGTGCAGTTCTTC
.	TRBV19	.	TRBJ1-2	CASSTRTANYGYTF	TGTGCCAGTAGTACCCGAACAGCAAACTATGGCTACACCTTC
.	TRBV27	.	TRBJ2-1	CASSFGLYNEQFF	TGTGCCAGCAGTTTTGGGCTCTACAATGAGCAGTTCTTC
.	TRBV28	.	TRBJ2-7	CASEQGGENEQYF	TGTGCCAGCGAACAGGGAGGTGAAAACGAGCAGTACTTC
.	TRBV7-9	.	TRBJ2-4	CASSPGLFLAKNIQYF	TGTGCCAGCAGCCCAGGACTGTTTCTAGCCAAAAACATTCAGTACTTC
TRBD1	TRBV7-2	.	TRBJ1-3	CASSLSPGQYSGNTIYF	TGTGCCAGCAGCTTGTCGCCGGGACAGTACTCTGGAAACACCATATATTTT
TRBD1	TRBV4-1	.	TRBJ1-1	CASSQDRTGVTEAFF	TGCGCCAGCAGCCAAGACAGGACAGGGGTAACTGAAGCTTTCTTT
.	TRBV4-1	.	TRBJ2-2	CASSQDQRSNTGELFF	TGCGCCAGCAGCCAAGACCAGCGGTCGAACACCGGGGAGCTGTTTTTT